What follows are 3 T cell receptor beta chains derived from one specimen sequenced in a study of a mutant IDH1 vaccine in newly diagnosed glioma. No antigen has been assigned to these receptors. The sample's time point: week 11, during vaccination. Each dose of the vaccine consisted of 300 ug of mutant IDH1 20-mer peptide, with topical imiquimod. The table came from immunoSEQ multiplex PCR; TCRdb's copy has only in-frame clones and leaves some out. The sample holds 120,000 or so clones, about 80% seen once. Sequencing was performed on PBMCs, taken from a glioma patient whose treatment included an IDH1 peptide vaccine. The source of these receptors is a man aged 35-49 years with glioma.

The DNA of the CDR3 is TGCGCCAGCAGCCAAGGGACAGGTAGTAGGCTGGGCTATGGCTACACCTTC. Translation gives CASSQGTGSRLGYGYTF. This chain links TRBV4-3 with TRBJ1-2; 7 bases agree with TRBD1. Unmatched junction bases numbered 12, after V lost 1 base and J lost 4 bases. The CDR3 spans 17 residues. CDR1 is LGHNA and CDR2 is YSLEER in the germline V gene.

This clone was picked up one time. The rearrangement uses TRBV5-1 and TRBJ2-7; D remains ambiguous. CDR3 length: 14 residues. Germline CDR1 is SGHRS and CDR2 is YFSETQ. Trimming took off 1 base at V and 0 bases at J, with 8 bases between the two ends. CDR3 region: CASSLSSTSYEQYF. The CDR3 DNA is TGCGCCAGCAGCTTGAGCAGCACCTCCTACGAGCAGTACTTC.

The rearrangement links TRBV5-1 to TRBJ2-7; 8 bases align to TRBD2. The J segment lost 3 bases and the V segment lost 0 bases, leaving 14 bases of the junction unmatched. The CDR3 is 18 amino acids. CDR1 is SGHRS and CDR2 is YFSETQ in the germline V gene. The DNA for the CDR3 is TGCGCCAGCAGCTTGGAGGCCGGGAGGGCCCATATTGACTACGAGCAGTACTTC. Translating gives CASSLEAGRAHIDYEQYF.